A selection of T cell receptor beta chains follows, all from one sample in a study of cytomegalovirus exposure and HLA in healthy donors. Produced via immunoSEQ multiplex PCR; TCRdb's table is partial and in-frame only. In the table there are 150,000 or so clones, around 80% of which are singletons. Sequencing was carried out using PBMCs. The receptors here all came from a man aged 25 to 45 in good health and CMV-seropositive. Both conserved end residues are part of each CDR3. The D gene is left open where the match is weak. Only some rows state a clone size, as once, few, many or a class for expanded clones.

v_gene,d_gene,j_gene,abundance,CDR3nt,CDR3aa
TRBV29-1,TRBD1,TRBJ1-1,few,TGCAGCGTTGCGGTAGGGGGCGTGAACACTGAAGCTTTCTTT,CSVAVGGVNTEAFF
TRBV5-4,TRBD2,TRBJ2-3,.,TGTGCCAGCAGCTTTGGCGGGAGGAACGCAGATACGCAGTATTTT,CASSFGGRNADTQYF
TRBV4-2,TRBD1,TRBJ1-4,.,TGTGCCAGCAAGGCCGGGACAGCAAATGAAAAACTGTTTTTT,CASKAGTANEKLFF
TRBV9,TRBD2,TRBJ2-5,.,TGTGCCAGCAGCGAGACTAGCGGGAGAGGAGAGACCCAGTACTTC,CASSETSGRGETQYF
TRBV2,TRBD1,TRBJ2-5,once,TGTGCCAGCAGGGGACAGTCGCAAGAGACCCAGTACTTC,CASRGQSQETQYF
TRBV19,TRBD1,TRBJ2-1,.,TGTGCCAGTAGTCTCCAGGGGGCGCAGGGTGAGCAGTTCTTC,CASSLQGAQGEQFF
TRBV6-5,TRBD1,TRBJ1-6,.,TGTGCCAGCAGTTACTCGGACAGGTCGGCTTCACCCCTCCACTTT,CASSYSDRSASPLHF
TRBV6-1,TRBD2,TRBJ2-3,once,TGTGCCAGCAGTGAGTTAGCGGGGGGCCAGACAGATACGCAGTATTTT,CASSELAGGQTDTQYF
TRBV7-9,.,TRBJ2-3,once,TGTTCCAGCAGCTGGAGGGGAGATACGCAGTATTTT,CSSSWRGDTQYF
TRBV19,TRBD2,TRBJ2-3,.,TGTGCCAGTAGTCCCCAGCGGGAGTGGGCAGATACGCAGTATTTT,CASSPQREWADTQYF
TRBV28,TRBD1,TRBJ1-2,.,TGTGCCAGCTCTTTCCCCAGGGGGTATGGCTACACCTTC,CASSFPRGYGYTF
TRBV28,.,TRBJ2-7,.,TGTGCCAGCAGTTTATCCGACAGATACGAGCAGTACTTC,CASSLSDRYEQYF